These T cell receptor beta chains were read from a single sample in a study of blood T cell repertoires in COVID-19. The table came from immunoSEQ multiplex PCR; TCRdb's copy has only in-frame clones and leaves some out. The sample shows 55,000 to 90,000 clones, about nine tenths of them seen only once. Sequences were obtained from peripheral blood. These receptors all stem from a woman in her sixties with acute or convalescent COVID-19. CDR3s include the opening cysteine and the closing phenylalanine or tryptophan. Each record gives: clone size, V gene, D gene, J gene, CDR3 protein, CDR3 DNA. The D gene is left open where the match is weak. Not all rows give a size; the values are once, few, many and, for expanded clones, a class.

NA	TRBV7-9	NA	TRBJ2-7	CASSLGDIASEQYF	TGTGCCAGCAGCTTAGGGGACATCGCGAGCGAGCAGTACTTC
NA	TRBV3-1/TRBV3-2	NA	TRBJ1-1	CASSQANTEAFF	TGTGCCAGCAGCCAAGCTAACACTGAAGCTTTCTTT
NA	TRBV9	TRBD2	TRBJ2-5	CASSVADGGREETQYF	TGTGCCAGCAGCGTAGCTGACGGGGGGAGGGAAGAGACCCAGTACTTC
NA	TRBV2	TRBD1	TRBJ2-7	CASSGTVGEQYF	TGTGCCAGCAGCGGGACAGTCGGCGAGCAGTACTTC
NA	TRBV6-5	TRBD1	TRBJ1-1	CASSTAAGGQTEAFF	TGTGCCAGCAGCACGGCGGCAGGGGGTCAAACTGAAGCTTTCTTT
NA	TRBV6-6	NA	TRBJ2-7	CASSSPGTPNSYEQYF	TGTGCCAGCAGTTCTCCCGGGACTCCCAACTCCTACGAGCAGTACTTC
NA	TRBV9	NA	TRBJ1-1	CASSPYLRQTEAFF	TGTGCCAGCAGCCCATACCTGCGACAGACTGAAGCTTTCTTT
NA	TRBV11-2	NA	TRBJ2-4	CASSPLGNRKNIQYF	TGTGCCAGCAGCCCTTTGGGCAACCGAAAAAACATTCAGTACTTC
once	TRBV6-1	TRBD2	TRBJ2-7	CASSDVAGQYF	TGTGCCAGCAGTGATGTAGCGGGGCAGTACTTC
few	TRBV10-3	TRBD1	TRBJ2-5	CAISAAGGYETQYF	TGTGCCATCAGTGCGGCAGGGGGATATGAGACCCAGTACTTC
NA	TRBV23-1	TRBD2	TRBJ2-2	CASSQERGPLPHTGELFF	TGCGCCAGCAGTCAAGAGCGGGGGCCCTTACCCCATACCGGGGAGCTGTTTTTT
NA	TRBV4-1	TRBD2	TRBJ2-7	CASSQGRAGVLSSYEQYF	TGCGCCAGCAGCCAGGGGCGAGCGGGGGTCCTCAGCTCCTACGAGCAGTACTTC
NA	TRBV19	TRBD1	TRBJ1-2	CASSIDPGGMQGPYGYTF	TGTGCCAGTAGTATAGACCCAGGGGGGATGCAGGGACCCTATGGCTACACCTTC
few	TRBV7-9	NA	TRBJ1-1	CASSSQYTEAFF	TGTGCCAGCAGCTCTCAGTACACTGAAGCTTTCTTT
NA	TRBV6-5	TRBD1	TRBJ1-1	CASRDRGKGTEAFF	TGTGCCAGCAGAGACAGGGGGAAAGGCACTGAAGCTTTCTTT
NA	TRBV19	TRBD1	TRBJ1-1	CASSEGAPATEAFF	TGTGCCAGTAGTGAGGGGGCGCCGGCCACTGAAGCTTTCTTT
NA	TRBV19	NA	TRBJ1-6	CASSTAWDMRSPLHF	TGTGCCAGTAGTACCGCCTGGGACATGAGATCACCCCTCCACTTT
NA	TRBV7-9	TRBD1	TRBJ1-2	CASSLDRGRGGGYTF	TGTGCCAGCAGCCTCGACAGGGGGCGAGGTGGTGGCTACACCTTC
NA	TRBV5-4	TRBD1	TRBJ1-1	CASSTDRGTEAFF	TGTGCCAGCAGCACGGACAGGGGGACTGAAGCTTTCTTT
NA	TRBV5-1	NA	TRBJ2-2	CASSFARQGYTGELFF	TGCGCCAGCAGCTTCGCCCGGCAGGGTTACACCGGGGAGCTGTTTTTT
NA	TRBV3-1/TRBV3-2	NA	TRBJ2-3	CASSQAQGTDTQYF	TGTGCCAGCAGCCAAGCTCAGGGCACAGATACGCAGTATTTT
NA	TRBV15	NA	TRBJ1-2	CATSSIERGYTF	TGTGCCACCAGCAGTATTGAGAGGGGCTACACCTTC
NA	TRBV10-3	TRBD2	TRBJ2-3	CAISEGLAGDAQYF	TGTGCCATCAGTGAGGGACTAGCGGGGGACGCGCAGTATTTT
NA	TRBV9	NA	TRBJ2-1	CASSVRGLNYNEQFF	TGTGCCAGCAGCGTTAGGGGACTCAACTACAATGAGCAGTTCTTC
once	TRBV9	NA	TRBJ1-5	CASSAGNSNQPQHF	TGTGCCAGCAGCGCAGGGAATAGCAATCAGCCCCAGCATTTT
NA	TRBV7-2	NA	TRBJ1-1	CASSPTGGTEAFF	TGTGCCAGCAGCCCGACGGGGGGCACTGAAGCTTTCTTT
NA	TRBV2	TRBD1	TRBJ2-1	CATPGGSEQFF	TGTGCCACCCCAGGGGGCAGTGAGCAGTTCTTC
once	TRBV4-2	TRBD2	TRBJ2-7	CASSQDQAGRDYEQYF	TGTGCCAGCAGCCAAGATCAGGCAGGGAGGGACTACGAGCAGTACTTC
NA	TRBV5-1	NA	TRBJ1-4	CASSPYGSTNEKLFF	TGCGCCAGCAGCCCGTACGGGTCAACTAATGAAAAACTGTTTTTT
NA	TRBV5-1	NA	TRBJ2-1	CASSQQGEPYNEQFF	TGCGCCAGCAGCCAACAGGGTGAACCCTACAATGAGCAGTTCTTC
NA	TRBV30	TRBD1	TRBJ2-3	CAWNPTGQGTQYF	TGTGCCTGGAATCCCACGGGACAGGGGACGCAGTATTTT
NA	TRBV14	NA	TRBJ1-2	CASSQDRVDGYTF	TGTGCCAGCAGCCAAGACAGGGTGGATGGCTACACCTTC
NA	TRBV7-2	NA	TRBJ1-2	CASSLDGLYGYTF	TGTGCCAGCAGCTTAGACGGTCTCTATGGCTACACCTTC
NA	TRBV19	NA	TRBJ1-5	CASSQHHQPQHF	TGTGCCAGTAGCCAACACCATCAGCCCCAGCATTTT
few	TRBV21-1	NA	TRBJ1-6	CASSARQGRNSPLHF	TGTGCCAGCAGCGCAAGACAGGGTCGAAATTCACCCCTCCACTTT
NA	TRBV28	TRBD1	TRBJ2-7	CASSAPQGRAYEQYF	TGTGCCAGCAGCGCCCCACAGGGGCGAGCCTACGAGCAGTACTTC
NA	TRBV29-1	NA	TRBJ1-5	CSVGGGNNQPQHF	TGCAGCGTTGGGGGAGGGAACAATCAGCCCCAGCATTTT
NA	TRBV6-5	NA	TRBJ1-5	CASSYSLENQPQHF	TGTGCCAGCAGTTACTCCTTAGAGAATCAGCCCCAGCATTTT
NA	TRBV7-2	NA	TRBJ2-1	CASSLLFLHNEQFF	TGTGCCAGCAGCTTACTCTTTCTCCACAATGAGCAGTTCTTC
once	TRBV5-1	TRBD1	TRBJ2-5	CASSFGTEETQYF	TGCGCCAGCAGCTTTGGGACAGAAGAGACCCAGTACTTC
NA	TRBV15	TRBD2	TRBJ2-7	CATSSNRAGDPYEQYF	TGTGCCACCAGCTCCAATCGAGCGGGGGATCCCTACGAGCAGTACTTC
NA	TRBV5-4	NA	TRBJ2-3	CASSLGTTSTDTQYF	TGTGCCAGCAGTCTAGGGACAACTAGCACAGATACGCAGTATTTT
NA	TRBV6-5	TRBD1	TRBJ1-2	CASRDRQGSNYGYTF	TGTGCCAGCAGGGATCGACAGGGTTCCAACTATGGCTACACCTTC
NA	TRBV4-2	TRBD2	TRBJ2-2	CASSPTSGGAPGELFF	TGTGCCAGCAGCCCGACTAGCGGGGGGGCCCCCGGGGAGCTGTTTTTT
NA	TRBV18	TRBD1	TRBJ2-5	CASSADRVQETQYF	TGTGCCAGCTCAGCGGACAGGGTCCAAGAGACCCAGTACTTC
once	TRBV25-1	NA	TRBJ2-1	CASSPLYNEQFF	TGTGCCAGCAGCCCACTGTACAATGAGCAGTTCTTC
once	TRBV11-1	NA	TRBJ2-1	CASSHRRFGHYEQFF	TGTGCCAGCAGCCACAGAAGGTTTGGGCATTATGAGCAGTTCTTC
NA	TRBV7-3	TRBD1	TRBJ2-2	CASSMTGTGDRAGELFF	TGTGCCAGCAGCATGACCGGGACAGGGGATCGCGCCGGGGAGCTGTTTTTT